The 15 T cell receptor beta chains below were found in one sample sequenced in a study of cytomegalovirus exposure and HLA in healthy donors. Amplification used 60 Vbeta primers and 13 Jbeta primers. TCRdb's copy holds only in-frame clones and misses some; the assay was immunoSEQ multiplex PCR. The sample contains some 150,000 clones, less than 85% of which appear only once. The sequenced sample was PBMCs. The receptors derive from a man aged 35-49 years in good health and CMV-seronegative.

The J gene is TRBJ1-5, the V gene TRBV2; D uncertain. Trimming pared 3 bases from V and 2 bases from J, leaving 11 bases between. The CDR3 consists of 15 residues. CDR1 is SNHLY, CDR2 FYNNEI, per germline. CDR3 coding DNA: TGTGCCAGCAGTGATGTTGCGGCTGGCAATCAGCCCCAGCATTTT. It encodes CASSDVAAGNQPQHF. The full variable domain, in which reference TRBV2 and TRBJ1-5 provide the parts outside the CDR3, is EPEVTQTPSHQVTQMGQEVILRCVPISNHLYFYWYRQILGQKVEFLVSFYNNEISEKSEIFDDQFSVERPDGSNFTLKIRSTKLEDSAMYFCASSDVAAGNQPQHFGDGTRLSIL.

This chain joins TRBV25-1 and TRBJ1-1, with a possible D match to TRBD1 (5 bases). V was pared by 1 base and J by 4 bases, with 13 bases between. Germline V lookup: CDR1 MGHDK, CDR2 SYGVNS. The length of the CDR3 is 15 residues. The CDR3 loop is CASSEFFGAVTEAFF. For the CDR3, the DNA is TGTGCCAGCAGTGAATTTTTTGGGGCAGTCACTGAAGCTTTCTTT.

To note about this clone: One junction end disagrees with the germline gene, perhaps due to a read error. The chain employs TRBV30 and TRBJ2-7; TRBD1 matches at 7 bases. Germline CDR1 and CDR2: GTSNPN and SVGIG (reference sequence). There are 15 residues in the CDR3. This CDR3 reads CAGSQYRGPRDEQYF. Written as DNA, the CDR3 is TGTGCCGGGAGCCAGTACAGGGGCCCTCGGGACGAGCAGTACTTC.

A few counts support this clone. The V gene is TRBV30, the J gene TRBJ1-1, with D hard to call. There are 13 residues in the CDR3. Germline V lookup: CDR1 GTSNPN, CDR2 SVGIG (reference sequence). Trimming took off 1 base at V and 1 base at J, with 7 bases between the two ends. CDR3 region: CAWSARENTEAFF. The CDR3 DNA is TGTGCCTGGAGTGCCCGGGAGAACACTGAAGCTTTCTTT. Looking up the rest from reference TRBV30 and TRBJ1-1 gives the full variable domain: SQTIHQWPATLVQPVGSPLSLECTVEGTSNPNLYWYRQAAGRGLQLLFYSVGIGQISSEVPQNLSASRPQDRQFILSSKKLLLSDSGFYLCAWSARENTEAFFGQGTRLTVV.

The chain uses TRBV15 and TRBJ2-1; 9 bases line up with TRBD1. The CDR3 has 15 amino acids. CDR1 and CDR2 from the germline V gene are LNHNV and YYDKDF (reference sequence). V lost 9 bases, J lost 6 bases, and 12 bases stayed unmatched. Written as DNA, the CDR3 is TGTGCCACTCTCGCCGGGACAGGGCGGTCCAATGAGCAGTTCTTC. Translating gives CATLAGTGRSNEQFF.

This sequence joins TRBV18 and TRBJ1-2; D gene unclear. V was pared by 3 bases and J by 0 bases, with 14 bases between. Germline V gives CDR1 KGHSH, CDR2 LQKENI. The CDR3 runs to 16 residues. The CDR3 loop reads CASSPLQGQANYGYTF. The CDR3 DNA follows: TGTGCCAGCTCACCTCTTCAAGGTCAGGCTAACTATGGCTACACCTTC.

The gene calls are TRBV19 and TRBJ2-1; TRBD1 aligns across 10 bases. The CDR3 extends over 15 amino acids. J was trimmed by 6 bases and V by 10 bases; bases with no gene match: 12. Per the germline V gene, CDR1 is LNHDA and CDR2 is SQIVND (reference sequence). CDR3: CAIDRGQGLFNEQFF. CDR3 in DNA: TGTGCCATCGACCGGGGACAGGGGTTATTCAATGAGCAGTTCTTC.

The V call is TRBV7-9, the J call TRBJ2-5; 9 nucleotides agree with TRBD1. The V gene's germline CDR1 is SEHNR and CDR2 FQNEAQ (reference sequence). The CDR3 loop spans 15 amino acids. Trimming at V came to 6 bases and at J to 3 bases, leaving 8 bases not matched to a gene. The CDR3 region has the DNA TGTGCCAGCAGTCGGGCGACAGGGGGTAAAGAGACCCAGTACTTC. Translating gives CASSRATGGKETQYF.

The CDR3: CASSSNPGIYEQYF. The CDR3 DNA sequence: TGTGCCAGCAGCTCCAACCCCGGTATTTACGAGCAGTACTTC. The chain links TRBV13 to TRBJ2-7; D is ambiguous. Germline CDR1 and CDR2: PRHDT and FYEKMQ (reference sequence). V was shortened by 4 bases and J by 4 bases, with 14 bases between the two germline ends. The length of the CDR3 is 14 residues.

V is TRBV6-4 and J is TRBJ2-2, with 9 bases matching TRBD2. V trimming: 4 bases; J trimming: 4 bases; junction bases outside the gene matches: 7. The CDR3 has 16 residues. Germline CDR1 is MRHNA and CDR2 is SNTAGT. CDR3 region: CASSVQALAGTGELFF. The CDR3 DNA is TGTGCCAGCAGTGTCCAAGCACTAGCGGGCACCGGGGAGCTGTTTTTT.

This clone was found a few times. The chain uses TRBV12-5 and TRBJ1-5, with D perhaps TRBD1 (5 bases). This CDR3 is 14 amino acids long. V lost 1 base and J 6 bases, leaving 10 bases between the germline ends. Germline-derived CDR1 and CDR2 are LGHNT and FRNRAP. CDR3 sequence (DNA): TGTGCTAGTGGTTTGGGTACGACAGTTCAGCCCCAGCATTTT. Translated, it gives CASGLGTTVQPQHF.

This clone was observed a handful of times. The chain recombines TRBV5-6 with TRBJ1-1; D may be TRBD1 (6 bases). CDR3 length: 14 residues. Trimming removed 0 bases from V and 7 bases from J, with 13 bases in between. The germline gives CDR1 SGHDT, CDR2 YYEEEE. CDR3 DNA sequence: TGTGCCAGCAGCTTGGGCACAGGGATAGGTGAAGCTTTCTTT. Translation gives CASSLGTGIGEAFF.

The chain recombines TRBV7-9 with TRBJ2-1, with TRBD1 matching 9 bases. Germline trimming cut 3 bases from V and 1 base from J; bases unmatched to any gene: 13. The CDR3 runs 19 residues. Germline V CDR1 and CDR2: SEHNR, FQNEAQ (reference sequence). The CDR3: CASSFVSGTGIVSYNEQFF. CDR3 coding DNA: TGTGCCAGCAGCTTCGTGTCAGGGACAGGGATCGTGTCCTACAATGAGCAGTTCTTC.

The chain combines TRBV29-1 with TRBJ2-7; 7 nucleotides match TRBD2. The germline gives CDR1 SQVTM, CDR2 ANQGSEA. This CDR3 region has 13 residues. Unmatched junction bases numbered 9, after V lost 6 bases and J lost 4 bases. In nucleotides, the CDR3 is TGCAGCGTAGCCGGGACTACCCTGTACGAGCAGTACTTC. Amino acids: CSVAGTTLYEQYF.

The chain couples TRBV27 to TRBJ1-3; 7 bases map to TRBD1. Germline-derived CDR1 and CDR2 are MNHEY and SMNVEV (reference sequence). J was trimmed by 2 bases and V by 3 bases; bases with no gene match: 10. The CDR3 runs 17 residues. CDR3 nucleotides: TGTGCCAGCAGTTTCTTCCCAAACAGGGGAGCTGGAAACACCATATATTTT. Translation gives CASSFFPNRGAGNTIYF.